Below are 6 T cell receptor beta chains sequenced from a single sample in a study of Ad26.COV2.S vaccination and SARS-CoV-2 variants. Described treatment: approximately 18 received Ad26.COV2.S at low or high dose, single or two shots; several received placebo; per-sample allocation not given. After the first vaccine or placebo injection, samples were drawn on day 63. Sequencing was performed with immunoSEQ multiplex PCR; in TCRdb, only in-frame clones are kept and a portion is missing. The top ten hold 1.5% to 2% of the sample, which has about half a million clones, 70% to 90% seen once. The sample in question was peripheral blood, obtained in a trial of Ad26.COV2.S vaccine versus placebo. The receptors stem from a person aged 18-65 years who received the Ad26.COV2.S COVID-19 vaccine or a placebo.

V usage is TRBV19 and J usage is TRBJ2-1, with 8 bases aligning to TRBD1. Losses at the gene ends were 4 bases for V and 7 bases for J; bases not matched to a gene: 9. Germline V gene data show CDR1 as LNHDA and CDR2 as SQIVND (reference sequence). The CDR3 contains 15 residues. CDR3 nucleotide sequence: TGTGCCAGTAGTACCGACAGGGGAGATGGTAATGAGCAGTTCTTC. It is translated as CASSTDRGDGNEQFF. The variable domain in full, completed from reference TRBV19 and TRBJ2-1, reads DGGITQSPKYLFRKEGQNVTLSCEQNLNHDAMYWYRQDPGQGLRLIYYSQIVNDFQKGDIAEGYSVSREKKESFPLTVTSAQKNPTAFYLCASSTDRGDGNEQFFGPGTRLTVL.

This chain links TRBV9 with TRBJ2-3, with 9 bases fitting TRBD2. Germline CDR1 SGDLS, CDR2 YYNGEE. The J segment lost 4 bases and the V segment lost 6 bases, leaving 9 bases of the junction unmatched. This CDR3 region has 15 residues. CDR3 sequence reads: CASTPGGRAADTQYF. CDR3 in DNA: TGTGCCAGCACACCAGGCGGGAGGGCCGCAGATACGCAGTATTTT. Supplemented by reference TRBV9 and TRBJ2-3, the full variable domain reads DSGVTQTPKHLITATGQRVTLRCSPRSGDLSVYWYQQSLDQGLQFLIQYYNGEERAKGNILERFSAQQFPDLHSELNLSSLELGDSALYFCASTPGGRAADTQYFGPGTRLTVL.

The chain is built from TRBV28 and TRBJ2-4; 12 bases are shared with TRBD2. Trimming at V came to 5 bases and at J to 5 bases, leaving 7 bases not matched to a gene. The germline V gene has CDR1 MDHEN and CDR2 SYDVKM. This CDR3 is built from 16 residues. The CDR3 coding sequence is TGTGCCAGCAGTAAAGCTAGCGGGAGGGAACAAAACATTCAGTACTTC. Its translation is CASSKASGREQNIQYF.

The chain recombines TRBV3-1 (or the pseudogene TRBV3-2) with TRBJ2-1; TRBD1 agrees at 10 bases. There are 15 residues in the CDR3. Losses at the gene ends were 4 bases for V and 5 bases for J; bases not matched to a gene: 5. Germline CDR1 LGHDT, CDR2 YNNKEL (reference sequence). CDR3 coding DNA: TGTGCCAGCAGCCCTCCCGGGACAGGGGACAATGAGCAGTTCTTC. Translating it yields CASSPPGTGDNEQFF.

CDR3 coding DNA: TGCGCCAGCAGCTCTCGCGGTACCACAGATACGCAGTATTTT. Translated, it gives CASSSRGTTDTQYF. This chain links TRBV5-1 with TRBJ2-3; D gene uncertain. V lost 3 bases and J 2 bases, leaving 10 bases between the germline ends. This CDR3 region has 14 residues. CDR1 and CDR2 from the germline V gene are SGHRS and YFSETQ.

The chain uses TRBV6-6 and TRBJ2-1; 9 bases match TRBD2. Germline trimming cut 0 bases from V and 4 bases from J; bases unmatched to any gene: 4. Germline CDR1 is MNHNY and CDR2 is SVGAGI (reference sequence). There are 16 residues in the CDR3. CDR3 in DNA: TGTGCCAGCAGTTACTCGGGGCTAGCGGGGTACAATGAGCAGTTCTTC. Amino acid sequence: CASSYSGLAGYNEQFF.